The 14 T cell receptor beta chains given below trace back to one sample, sequenced in a study of cytomegalovirus exposure and HLA in healthy donors. Clones were read by immunoSEQ multiplex PCR, and TCRdb kept only the in-frame ones, dropping some. Of 100,000 to 150,000 clones in the sample, around 90% were seen once. The source material was PBMCs. The receptors shown here come from a woman between 18 and 30 years old in good health and CMV-seronegative.

J is TRBJ2-6 and V is TRBV12-5; a possible D gene is TRBD1 (6 bases). The CDR3 extends over 17 amino acids. Trimming took 2 bases from V and 0 from J, leaving 11 bases between them. Per germline, CDR1 LGHNT and CDR2 FRNRAP. CDR3 DNA sequence: TGTGCTAGTGGTTTGCCAGGGGTGAGCTCTGGGGCCAACGTCCTGACTTTC. It translates to CASGLPGVSSGANVLTF. The full variable domain, its missing parts supplied by reference TRBV12-5 and TRBJ2-6, is DARVTQTPRHKVTEMGQEVTMRCQPILGHNTVFWYRQTMMQGLELLAYFRNRAPLDDSGMPKDRFSAEMPDATLATLKIQPSEPRDSAVYFCASGLPGVSSGANVLTFGAGSRLTVL.

This clone was counted ten times or more. This chain connects TRBV29-1 to TRBJ1-2; D is perhaps TRBD1 (6 bases). CDR1 SQVTM and CDR2 ANQGSEA come from the germline V gene. Trimming pared 1 base from V and 2 bases from J, leaving 11 bases between. The length of the CDR3 is 14 residues. The CDR3 sequence: CSVEVHQGNYGYTF. In DNA form, the CDR3 reads TGCAGCGTTGAAGTACACCAGGGGAACTATGGCTACACCTTC.

The chain has TRBV12-5 and TRBJ1-1, with 12 bases identical to TRBD1. Germline CDR1 and CDR2: LGHNT and FRNRAP. CDR3 length: 15 residues. V gave up 5 bases and J gave up 11 bases; unmatched junction bases: 12. Here the CDR3 DNA reads TGTGCTAGTGGTCCGGGGACAGGGGGCTGGTGGAGGGCTTTCTTT. This encodes CASGPGTGGWWRAFF.

The rearrangement joins TRBV2 to TRBJ2-1, with D possibly being TRBD1 (5 bases). V gave up 4 bases and J gave up 5 bases, with 6 bases separating them. Per the germline V gene, CDR1 is SNHLY and CDR2 is FYNNEI. The CDR3 loop spans 12 amino acids. CDR3 loop: CASSVTDNEQFF. The CDR3 DNA follows: TGTGCCAGCAGTGTGACAGACAATGAGCAGTTCTTC.

The gene calls are TRBV30 and TRBJ2-7; perhaps TRBD1 as D (5 bases). V lost 2 bases, J lost 4 bases, and 15 bases lay in between. This CDR3 spans 14 amino acids. Germline lookup yields CDR1 GTSNPN and CDR2 SVGIG (reference sequence). CDR3 nucleotides: TGTGCCTGGAGTCCTTTCAGGGAAAAATACGAGCAGTACTTC. This codes for CAWSPFREKYEQYF.

The CDR3 sequence: CSVLRDSQETQYF. The CDR3 region has the DNA TGCAGCGTGCTGAGGGACTCCCAAGAGACCCAGTACTTC. This chain links TRBV29-1 with TRBJ2-5; weak D call: TRBD2 (6 bases). The CDR3 contains 13 residues. Per germline, CDR1 SQVTM and CDR2 ANQGSEA. V gave up 6 bases and J gave up 1 base, with 12 bases separating them. The variable domain in full, with the rest retrieved from reference TRBV29-1 and TRBJ2-5, is SAVISQKPSRDICQRGTSLTIQCQVDSQVTMMFWYRQQPGQSLTLIATANQGSEATYESGFVIDKFPISRPNLTFSTLTVSNMSPEDSSIYLCSVLRDSQETQYFGPGTRLLVL.

The rearrangement links TRBV30 to TRBJ2-7; 9 bases agree with TRBD1. Germline assignment: CDR1 GTSNPN and CDR2 SVGIG (reference sequence). This CDR3 is 13 amino acids long. V gave up 3 bases and J gave up 7 bases; unmatched junction bases: 7. For the CDR3, the DNA is TGTGCCTGGAGCCCAGGGACAGGGAGAGAGCAGTACTTC. Protein: CAWSPGTGREQYF.

The chain joins TRBV6-1 to TRBJ2-7; 8 bases are shared with TRBD1. Looked up from germline, CDR1 is MNHNS and CDR2 is SASEGT. Unmatched junction bases numbered 12, after V lost 10 bases and J lost 4 bases. The CDR3 spans 14 residues. CDR3 coding DNA: TGTGCCATATCCTTGAGACAGGGGAGGTACGAGCAGTACTTC. It specifies CAISLRQGRYEQYF.

The chain recombines TRBV6-6 with TRBJ1-5, with D maybe TRBD1 (5 bases). Trimming left V 7 bases short and J 5 bases short, with 12 bases between. There are 13 residues in the CDR3. The germline V gene encodes CDR1 MNHNY and CDR2 SVGAGI (reference sequence). This CDR3 is CASTSRVDQPQHF. The CDR3 DNA is TGTGCCAGCACAAGCAGGGTAGATCAGCCCCAGCATTTT.

J is TRBJ2-1 and V is TRBV2, with 7 bases matching TRBD1. This CDR3 is 14 amino acids long. The V gene's germline CDR1 is SNHLY and CDR2 FYNNEI. Trimming removed 2 bases from V and 3 bases from J; junction bases left unmatched: 1. CDR3 nucleotide sequence: TGTGCCAGCAGTGAAAGACAGGGCTACAATGAGCAGTTCTTC. Amino acid sequence: CASSERQGYNEQFF.

DNA for the CDR3: TGTGCCAGCTTCCGTTGGCCTGAAGCTTTCTTT. Encoded protein: CASFRWPEAFF. The V call is TRBV7-9, the J call TRBJ1-1; D not certain. The germline V and J ends were trimmed by 8 bases and 6 bases, with 10 bases remaining between them. CDR1 SEHNR and CDR2 FQNEAQ come from the germline V gene (reference sequence). The CDR3 totals 11 residues.

The genes are TRBV27 and TRBJ2-1; D may be TRBD2 (7 bases). Trimming removed 3 bases from V and 6 bases from J, with 15 bases in between. Germline V CDR1 and CDR2: MNHEY, SMNVEV (reference sequence). This CDR3 has 15 amino acids. CDR3 amino acids: CASSFWGGRGNEQFF. DNA of the CDR3: TGTGCCAGCAGTTTTTGGGGGGGCAGGGGCAATGAGCAGTTCTTC.

J is TRBJ2-7 and V is TRBV19; TRBD1 matches at 7 bases. The CDR3 is made up of 15 amino acids. Trimming removed 5 bases from V and 2 bases from J; junction bases left unmatched: 9. Germline-derived CDR1 and CDR2 are LNHDA and SQIVND (reference sequence). The chain's CDR3 is CASSARQGRTYEQYF. CDR3 DNA: TGTGCCAGTAGTGCTAGACAGGGAAGGACCTACGAGCAGTACTTC.

This clone appeared a single time. The chain carries TRBV6-5 and TRBJ2-7, with D possibly TRBD2 on 6 matching bases. The CDR3 runs 13 residues. V was clipped by 6 bases and J by 2 bases, with 11 bases between them. CDR1 and CDR2 from the germline V gene are MNHEY and SVGAGI. The CDR3 loop reads CASRDYYAYEQYF. The CDR3, as DNA: TGTGCCAGCAGGGACTACTATGCCTACGAGCAGTACTTC.